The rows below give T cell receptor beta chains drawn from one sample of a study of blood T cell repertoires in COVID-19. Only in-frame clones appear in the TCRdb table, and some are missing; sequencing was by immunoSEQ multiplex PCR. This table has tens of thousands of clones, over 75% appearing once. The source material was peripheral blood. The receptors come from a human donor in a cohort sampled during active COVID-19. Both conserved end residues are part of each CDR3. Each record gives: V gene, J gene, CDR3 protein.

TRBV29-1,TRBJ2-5,CSVERASGNQETQYF
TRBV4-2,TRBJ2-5,CASSQVPSGETQYF
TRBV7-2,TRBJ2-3,CASSRASGSDTQYF
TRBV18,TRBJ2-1,CASSQPGLVGYNEQFF
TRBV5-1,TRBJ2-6,CASSREANVLTF
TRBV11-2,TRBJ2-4,CASSHGQGGNIQYF
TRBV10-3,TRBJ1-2,CAISDRQGDGYTF
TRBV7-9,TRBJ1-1,CASSFGLRDTEAFF
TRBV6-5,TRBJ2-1,CASSVGLAGGEQFF
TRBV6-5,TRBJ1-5,CASVGDSNQPQHF
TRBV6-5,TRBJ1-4,CASRSQGREKLFF
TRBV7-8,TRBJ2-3,CASSSSDRNTDTQYF
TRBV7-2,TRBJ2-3,CASSLNPRGGRPGTQYF
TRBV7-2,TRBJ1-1,CASSFPGQGDTEAFF